The rows below give T cell receptor beta chains drawn from one sample of a study of cytomegalovirus exposure and HLA in healthy donors. Sequencing was performed with immunoSEQ multiplex PCR; in TCRdb, only in-frame clones are kept and a portion is missing. The sample carries 90,000 to 110,000 clones, just under 70% recorded once. The specimen sequenced was PBMCs. The receptors here all came from a woman between 70 and 85 years old in good health and CMV-seropositive. Both conserved end residues are part of each CDR3. The order of the fields is V gene, D gene, J gene, clone size, CDR3 protein, CDR3 DNA. D genes are given only for firm matches. Some rows have no size entry. The others give once, few or many, or a class for an expanded clone.

v_gene: TRBV11-1
d_gene: .
j_gene: TRBJ2-2
abundance: .
CDR3aa: CASSQGQGTGELFF
CDR3nt: TGTGCCAGCAGCCAGGGGCAGGGGACCGGGGAGCTGTTTTTT

v_gene: TRBV27
d_gene: .
j_gene: TRBJ1-5
abundance: once
CDR3aa: CASTSSGGNQPQHF
CDR3nt: TGTGCCAGCACTTCCAGCGGCGGCAATCAGCCCCAGCATTTT

v_gene: TRBV30
d_gene: .
j_gene: TRBJ2-2
abundance: .
CDR3aa: CAWSLGLPTGELFF
CDR3nt: TGTGCCTGGAGTCTGGGACTTCCCACCGGGGAGCTGTTTTTT

v_gene: TRBV27
d_gene: .
j_gene: TRBJ2-7
abundance: .
CDR3aa: CASSSGRGAYEQYF
CDR3nt: TGTGCCAGCAGTTCCGGACGGGGAGCCTACGAGCAGTACTTC

v_gene: TRBV5-4
d_gene: TRBD2
j_gene: TRBJ2-3
abundance: .
CDR3aa: CASSWRAGGGTDTQYF
CDR3nt: TGTGCCAGCAGCTGGAGAGCGGGGGGAGGCACAGATACGCAGTATTTT

v_gene: TRBV9
d_gene: .
j_gene: TRBJ1-1
abundance: .
CDR3aa: CASSAGGLPNTEAFF
CDR3nt: TGTGCCAGCAGCGCGGGGGGCTTACCGAACACTGAAGCTTTCTTT

v_gene: TRBV7-2
d_gene: .
j_gene: TRBJ2-3
abundance: .
CDR3aa: CASSRAGGTDTQYF
CDR3nt: TGTGCCAGCAGCCGCGCCGGGGGCACAGATACGCAGTATTTT

v_gene: TRBV7-2
d_gene: .
j_gene: TRBJ2-1
abundance: .
CDR3aa: CASSLGSGNYNEQFF
CDR3nt: TGTGCCAGCAGCTTAGGTAGCGGTAACTACAATGAGCAGTTCTTC

v_gene: TRBV11-3
d_gene: .
j_gene: TRBJ2-7
abundance: .
CDR3aa: CASSPGTTTPYEQYF
CDR3nt: TGTGCCAGCAGTCCCGGGACAACGACACCCTACGAGCAGTACTTC

v_gene: TRBV7-9
d_gene: TRBD1
j_gene: TRBJ1-5
abundance: few
CDR3aa: CASSPQGGESQPQHF
CDR3nt: TGTGCCAGCAGCCCACAGGGGGGGGAGAGTCAGCCCCAGCATTTT

v_gene: TRBV6-5
d_gene: .
j_gene: TRBJ1-6
abundance: .
CDR3aa: CASRGPGNSPLHF
CDR3nt: TGTGCCAGCAGGGGGCCAGGCAATTCACCCCTCCACTTT

v_gene: TRBV4-3
d_gene: .
j_gene: TRBJ1-1
abundance: .
CDR3aa: CASSQGVTGRNTEAFF
CDR3nt: TGCGCCAGCAGCCAAGGGGTCACAGGGCGGAACACTGAAGCTTTCTTT

v_gene: TRBV29-1
d_gene: TRBD2
j_gene: TRBJ2-2
abundance: .
CDR3aa: CSVGWTSGRNTGELFF
CDR3nt: TGCAGCGTTGGCTGGACTAGCGGGAGGAACACCGGGGAGCTGTTTTTT

v_gene: TRBV2
d_gene: TRBD2
j_gene: TRBJ2-5
abundance: .
CDR3aa: CASHLPSGGGETQYF
CDR3nt: TGTGCCAGTCACTTACCTAGCGGGGGGGGAGAGACCCAGTACTTC

v_gene: TRBV2
d_gene: TRBD1
j_gene: TRBJ1-1
abundance: .
CDR3aa: CASSRDRVSIVAFF
CDR3nt: TGTGCCAGCAGTCGAGACAGGGTTTCTATAGTAGCTTTCTTT

v_gene: TRBV4-3
d_gene: TRBD2
j_gene: TRBJ2-3
abundance: .
CDR3aa: CASSQDRVLAGGDTQYF
CDR3nt: TGCGCCAGCAGCCAAGATCGTGTACTAGCGGGGGGGGATACGCAGTATTTT

v_gene: TRBV27
d_gene: .
j_gene: TRBJ2-7
abundance: .
CDR3aa: CASFSGFYEQYF
CDR3nt: TGTGCCAGCTTCAGCGGATTCTACGAGCAGTACTTC

v_gene: TRBV7-8
d_gene: .
j_gene: TRBJ1-5
abundance: .
CDR3aa: CASSPMGGANQPQHF
CDR3nt: TGTGCCAGCAGCCCCATGGGGGGGGCGAATCAGCCCCAGCATTTT

v_gene: TRBV6-5
d_gene: TRBD1
j_gene: TRBJ1-2
abundance: .
CDR3aa: CASSYSAGGVYGYTF
CDR3nt: TGTGCCAGCAGTTACTCGGCAGGGGGCGTCTATGGCTACACCTTC

v_gene: TRBV19
d_gene: .
j_gene: TRBJ2-2
abundance: .
CDR3aa: CASTPRETGELFF
CDR3nt: TGTGCCAGTACTCCGCGAGAGACCGGGGAGCTGTTTTTT

v_gene: TRBV6-5
d_gene: .
j_gene: TRBJ1-1
abundance: few
CDR3aa: CASSIDRGSPEAFF
CDR3nt: TGTGCCAGCAGCATAGACCGTGGTAGCCCTGAAGCTTTCTTT

v_gene: TRBV7-7
d_gene: TRBD2
j_gene: TRBJ2-3
abundance: .
CDR3aa: CASSEGLAGTDTQYF
CDR3nt: TGTGCTAGCAGCGAGGGACTAGCGGGGACAGATACGCAGTATTTT

v_gene: TRBV5-1
d_gene: .
j_gene: TRBJ1-1
abundance: few
CDR3aa: CASSFGANTEAFF
CDR3nt: TGCGCCAGCAGCTTTGGAGCCAACACTGAAGCTTTCTTT

v_gene: TRBV2
d_gene: TRBD2
j_gene: TRBJ2-3
abundance: .
CDR3aa: CASSDASGGDTQYF
CDR3nt: TGTGCCAGCAGTGACGCTAGCGGGGGGGATACGCAGTATTTT

v_gene: TRBV2
d_gene: .
j_gene: TRBJ1-6
abundance: few
CDR3aa: CASSDNYPGTPYNSPLHF
CDR3nt: TGTGCCAGCAGTGATAATTACCCCGGGACACCCTATAATTCACCCCTCCACTTT

v_gene: TRBV2
d_gene: .
j_gene: TRBJ2-7
abundance: .
CDR3aa: CASSFTSTYEQYF
CDR3nt: TGTGCCAGCAGTTTTACATCCACCTACGAGCAGTACTTC

v_gene: TRBV12-5
d_gene: .
j_gene: TRBJ2-1
abundance: once
CDR3aa: CASARAGINEQFF
CDR3nt: TGTGCTAGCGCGCGGGCGGGGATAAATGAGCAGTTCTTC

v_gene: TRBV30
d_gene: .
j_gene: TRBJ1-1
abundance: .
CDR3aa: CACLKGTEAFF
CDR3nt: TGTGCCTGCTTAAAGGGGACTGAAGCTTTCTTT

v_gene: TRBV7-2
d_gene: .
j_gene: TRBJ2-5
abundance: once
CDR3aa: CASSLGLAQETQYF
CDR3nt: TGTGCCAGCAGCTTAGGGTTAGCACAAGAGACCCAGTACTTC

v_gene: TRBV29-1
d_gene: .
j_gene: TRBJ2-5
abundance: .
CDR3aa: CSVDRDFEGTQYF
CDR3nt: TGCAGCGTCGACCGGGACTTCGAAGGGACCCAGTACTTC

v_gene: TRBV4-1
d_gene: TRBD1
j_gene: TRBJ2-1
abundance: .
CDR3aa: CASTPTGGSYNEQFF
CDR3nt: TGCGCCAGCACCCCAACAGGGGGCTCCTACAATGAGCAGTTCTTC

v_gene: TRBV19
d_gene: .
j_gene: TRBJ1-4
abundance: few
CDR3aa: CASSHGVGQDEKLFF
CDR3nt: TGTGCCAGTAGTCACGGCGTGGGACAAGACGAAAAACTGTTTTTT

v_gene: TRBV2
d_gene: .
j_gene: TRBJ2-7
abundance: .
CDR3aa: CASSESWGPYEQYF
CDR3nt: TGTGCCAGCAGTGAAAGCTGGGGCCCCTACGAGCAGTACTTC

v_gene: TRBV11-2
d_gene: .
j_gene: TRBJ1-2
abundance: once
CDR3aa: CASSLRESNYGYTF
CDR3nt: TGTGCCAGCAGCTTAAGGGAGAGTAACTATGGCTACACCTTC

v_gene: TRBV19
d_gene: .
j_gene: TRBJ1-6
abundance: once
CDR3aa: CASSTSGGVGNSPLHF
CDR3nt: TGTGCCAGTAGCACGTCGGGGGGCGTAGGAAATTCACCCCTCCACTTT

v_gene: TRBV5-1
d_gene: .
j_gene: TRBJ2-7
abundance: .
CDR3aa: CASSLVQGSSYEQYF
CDR3nt: TGCGCCAGCAGCTTGGTACAGGGAAGCTCCTACGAGCAGTACTTC

v_gene: TRBV7-8
d_gene: .
j_gene: TRBJ1-5
abundance: .
CDR3aa: CASSLEAGRNQPQHF
CDR3nt: TGTGCCAGCAGCTTAGAGGCAGGTAGAAATCAGCCCCAGCATTTT

v_gene: TRBV25-1
d_gene: .
j_gene: TRBJ1-1
abundance: few
CDR3aa: CASSATTGGGNTEAFF
CDR3nt: TGTGCCAGCAGTGCAACCACGGGGGGAGGTAACACTGAAGCTTTCTTT

v_gene: TRBV6-5
d_gene: .
j_gene: TRBJ2-3
abundance: .
CDR3aa: CASSYSTAISADTQYF
CDR3nt: TGTGCCAGCAGTTACTCTACAGCAATCTCGGCAGATACGCAGTATTTT

v_gene: TRBV10-3
d_gene: .
j_gene: TRBJ2-1
abundance: .
CDR3aa: CAISGGSAYNEQFF
CDR3nt: TGTGCCATCAGTGGGGGTAGCGCCTACAATGAGCAGTTCTTC

v_gene: TRBV6-1
d_gene: .
j_gene: TRBJ2-6
abundance: .
CDR3aa: CASSKGMGASGANVLTF
CDR3nt: TGTGCCAGCAGTAAAGGGATGGGGGCTTCTGGGGCCAACGTCCTGACTTTC

v_gene: TRBV10-3
d_gene: .
j_gene: TRBJ1-2
abundance: .
CDR3aa: CAISDPGDGYTF
CDR3nt: TGTGCCATCAGTGACCCAGGGGATGGCTACACCTTC

v_gene: TRBV6-1
d_gene: .
j_gene: TRBJ2-1
abundance: .
CDR3aa: CASSLGVTQQFF
CDR3nt: TGTGCCAGCAGTCTCGGGGTAACCCAGCAGTTCTTC

v_gene: TRBV19
d_gene: TRBD2
j_gene: TRBJ2-5
abundance: .
CDR3aa: CASSTPGLAGKETQYF
CDR3nt: TGTGCCAGTAGTACTCCGGGACTAGCGGGGAAAGAGACCCAGTACTTC

v_gene: TRBV6-5
d_gene: TRBD1
j_gene: TRBJ1-2
abundance: .
CDR3aa: CASSLYRDRGIGYTF
CDR3nt: TGTGCCAGCAGTTTATACCGGGACAGGGGGATTGGCTACACCTTC

v_gene: TRBV19
d_gene: .
j_gene: TRBJ2-2
abundance: .
CDR3aa: CASSIDVLLQRGRNTGELFF
CDR3nt: TGTGCCAGTAGTATAGATGTACTCCTACAAAGAGGGCGGAACACCGGGGAGCTGTTTTTT

v_gene: TRBV5-1
d_gene: .
j_gene: TRBJ2-7
abundance: .
CDR3aa: CASSSQGYEQYF
CDR3nt: TGCGCCAGCAGCTCACAGGGCTACGAGCAGTACTTC

v_gene: TRBV30
d_gene: .
j_gene: TRBJ2-3
abundance: .
CDR3aa: CAWKTLQAVDTQYF
CDR3nt: TGTGCCTGGAAAACGTTACAGGCAGTCGATACGCAGTATTTT

v_gene: TRBV5-4
d_gene: TRBD2
j_gene: TRBJ2-1
abundance: .
CDR3aa: CASSLVRGGGDNEQFF
CDR3nt: TGTGCCAGCAGCTTGGTTCGGGGCGGGGGTGACAATGAGCAGTTCTTC

v_gene: TRBV5-1
d_gene: TRBD1
j_gene: TRBJ1-4
abundance: few
CDR3aa: CASRGGQLATNEKLFF
CDR3nt: TGCGCCAGCAGGGGGGGACAGCTTGCAACTAATGAAAAACTGTTTTTT

v_gene: TRBV6-6
d_gene: TRBD1
j_gene: TRBJ2-5
abundance: .
CDR3aa: CASSSRGQGETQYF
CDR3nt: TGTGCCAGCAGTAGCAGGGGGCAGGGAGAGACCCAGTACTTC

v_gene: TRBV30
d_gene: .
j_gene: TRBJ1-1
abundance: once
CDR3aa: CAWRRWALNTEAFF
CDR3nt: TGTGCCTGGAGAAGATGGGCCCTGAACACTGAAGCTTTCTTT

v_gene: TRBV7-8
d_gene: .
j_gene: TRBJ2-5
abundance: few
CDR3aa: CASSLVTGTGETQYF
CDR3nt: TGTGCCAGCAGCTTAGTAACAGGCACGGGAGAGACCCAGTACTTC